The 2 T cell receptor beta chains below come from one sample, sequenced in a study of cytomegalovirus exposure and HLA in healthy donors. PCR used 60 Vbeta primers and 13 Jbeta primers. Assay used: immunoSEQ multiplex PCR; TCRdb lists only in-frame clones, some missing. The sample consists of roughly 140,000 clones, approximately 85% of them appearing once. The sequenced sample was PBMCs. These receptors were taken from a woman between 18 and 29 years old in good health and CMV-seronegative.

This CDR3 reads CASSRGQRKTGELFF. CDR3 DNA sequence: TGTGCCAGCAGCCGCGGACAGAGAAAAACCGGGGAGCTGTTTTTT. The gene calls are TRBV6-5 and TRBJ2-2; maybe TRBD1 (6 bases). The CDR3 extends over 15 amino acids. The germline gives CDR1 MNHEY, CDR2 SVGAGI. Deletions cut 6 bases from V and 5 bases from J, with 16 bases between.

The chain joins TRBV7-9 to TRBJ2-7, with 11 bases fitting TRBD1. Unmatched junction bases numbered 3, after V lost 5 bases and J lost 3 bases. Germline CDR1 SEHNR, CDR2 FQNEAQ (reference sequence). This CDR3 comprises 14 residues. The CDR3 DNA is TGTGCCAGCAGCCCAGGGACAGGGGGCTACGAGCAGTACTTC. Protein: CASSPGTGGYEQYF. The variable domain in full, completed from reference TRBV7-9 and TRBJ2-7, reads DTGVSQNPRHKITKRGQNVTFRCDPISEHNRLYWYRQTLGQGPEFLTYFQNEAQLEKSRLLSDRFSAERPKGSFSTLEIQRTEQGDSAMYLCASSPGTGGYEQYFGPGTRLTVT.